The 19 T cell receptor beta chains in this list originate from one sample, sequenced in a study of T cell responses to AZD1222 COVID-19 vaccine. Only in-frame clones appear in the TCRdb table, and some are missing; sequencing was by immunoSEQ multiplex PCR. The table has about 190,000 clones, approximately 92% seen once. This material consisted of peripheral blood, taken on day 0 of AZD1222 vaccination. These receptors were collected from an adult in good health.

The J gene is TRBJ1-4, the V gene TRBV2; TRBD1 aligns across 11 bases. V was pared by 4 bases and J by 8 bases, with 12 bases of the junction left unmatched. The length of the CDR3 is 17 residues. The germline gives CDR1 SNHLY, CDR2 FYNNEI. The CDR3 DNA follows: TGTGCCAGCAGTGGATCCGGGACAGGGGGGGAGAGCGAAAAACTGTTTTTT. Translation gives CASSGSGTGGESEKLFF.

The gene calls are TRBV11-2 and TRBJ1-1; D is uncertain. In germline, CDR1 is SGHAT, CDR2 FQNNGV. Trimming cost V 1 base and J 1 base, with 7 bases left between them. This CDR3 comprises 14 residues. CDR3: CASSLGAGNTEAFF. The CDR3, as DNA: TGTGCCAGCAGCTTAGGCGCAGGGAACACTGAAGCTTTCTTT. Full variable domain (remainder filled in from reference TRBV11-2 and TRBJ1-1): EAGVAQSPRYKIIEKRQSVAFWCNPISGHATLYWYQQILGQGPKLLIQFQNNGVVDDSQLPKDRFSAERLKGVDSTLKIQPAKLEDSAVYLCASSLGAGNTEAFFGQGTRLTVV.

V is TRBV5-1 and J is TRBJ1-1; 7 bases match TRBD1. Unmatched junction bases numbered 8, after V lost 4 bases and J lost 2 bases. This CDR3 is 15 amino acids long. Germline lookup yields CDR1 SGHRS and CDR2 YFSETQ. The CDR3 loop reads CASSTTGRENTEAFF. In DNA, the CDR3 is TGCGCCAGCAGCACGACAGGGAGGGAAAACACTGAAGCTTTCTTT.

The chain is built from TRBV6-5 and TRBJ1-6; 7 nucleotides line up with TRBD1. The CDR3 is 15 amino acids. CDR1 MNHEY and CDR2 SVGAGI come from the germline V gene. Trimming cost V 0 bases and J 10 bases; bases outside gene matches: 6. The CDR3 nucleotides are TGTGCCAGCAGTTACTCAGGGGGCGGTAACTCACCCCTCCACTTT. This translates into CASSYSGGGNSPLHF.

The CDR3 region has the DNA TGTGCCAGCAGTCCACCCGGTAGGAACACTGAAGCTTTCTTT. Translating it yields CASSPPGRNTEAFF. The chain is built from TRBV27 and TRBJ1-1; D uncertain. V was pared by 5 bases and J by 1 base, with 11 bases between. The germline V gene encodes CDR1 MNHEY and CDR2 SMNVEV (reference sequence). The CDR3 has 14 amino acids.

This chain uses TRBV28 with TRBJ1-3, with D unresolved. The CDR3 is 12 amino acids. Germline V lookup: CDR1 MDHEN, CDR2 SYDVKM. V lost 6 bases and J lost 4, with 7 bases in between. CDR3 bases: TGTGCCAGCAGGGTGGGAGGAAACACCATATATTTT. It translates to CASRVGGNTIYF. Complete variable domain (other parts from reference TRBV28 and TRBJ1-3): DVKVTQSSRYLVKRTGEKVFLECVQDMDHENMFWYRQDPGLGLRLIYFSYDVKMKEKGDIPEGYSVSREKKERFSLILESASTNQTSMYLCASRVGGNTIYFGEGSWLTVV.

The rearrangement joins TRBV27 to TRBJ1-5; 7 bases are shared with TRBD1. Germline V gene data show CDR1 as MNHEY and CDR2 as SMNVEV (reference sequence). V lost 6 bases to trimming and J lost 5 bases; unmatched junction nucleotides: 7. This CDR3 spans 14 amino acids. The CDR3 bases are TGTGCCAGCAGGACAGGGTTGGGGGATCAGCCCCAGCATTTT. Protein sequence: CASRTGLGDQPQHF.

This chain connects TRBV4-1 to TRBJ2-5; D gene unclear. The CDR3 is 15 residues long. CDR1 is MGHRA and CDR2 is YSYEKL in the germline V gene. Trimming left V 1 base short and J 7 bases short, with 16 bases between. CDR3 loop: CASSQAWQASGTQYF. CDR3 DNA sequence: TGCGCCAGCAGCCAAGCGTGGCAGGCCTCCGGGACCCAGTACTTC.

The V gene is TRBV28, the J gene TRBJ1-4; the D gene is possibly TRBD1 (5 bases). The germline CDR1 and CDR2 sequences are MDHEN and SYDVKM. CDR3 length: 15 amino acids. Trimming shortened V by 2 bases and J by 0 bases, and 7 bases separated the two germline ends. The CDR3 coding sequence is TGTGCCAGCAGTTTAGCGGGGGCAACTAATGAAAAACTGTTTTTT. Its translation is CASSLAGATNEKLFF.

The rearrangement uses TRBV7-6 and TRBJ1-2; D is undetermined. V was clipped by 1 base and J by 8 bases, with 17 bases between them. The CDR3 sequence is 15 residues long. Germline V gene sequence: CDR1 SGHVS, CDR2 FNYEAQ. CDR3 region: CASSLGAEGLEGYTF. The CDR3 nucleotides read TGTGCCAGCAGCTTAGGGGCGGAAGGGCTGGAAGGCTACACCTTC. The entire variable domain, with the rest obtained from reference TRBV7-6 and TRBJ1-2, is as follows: GAGVSQSPRYKVTKRGQDVALRCDPISGHVSLYWYRQALGQGPEFLTYFNYEAQQDKSGLPNDRFSAERPEGSISTLTIQRTEQRDSAMYRCASSLGAEGLEGYTFGSGTRLTVV.

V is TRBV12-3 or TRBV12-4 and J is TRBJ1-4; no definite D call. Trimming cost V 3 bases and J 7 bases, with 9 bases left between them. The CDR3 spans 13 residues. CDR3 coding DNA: TGTGCCAGCAGTTTTTGGGGTACTGAAAAACTGTTTTTT. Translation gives CASSFWGTEKLFF.

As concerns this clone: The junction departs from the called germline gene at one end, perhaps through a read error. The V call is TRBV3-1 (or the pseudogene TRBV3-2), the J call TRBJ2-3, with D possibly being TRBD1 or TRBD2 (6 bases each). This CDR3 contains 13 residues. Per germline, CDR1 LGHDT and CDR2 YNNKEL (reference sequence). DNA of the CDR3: TGTGCCAGCAGTCAAGGGGGGATAGATACGCAGTATTTT. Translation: CASSQGGIDTQYF.

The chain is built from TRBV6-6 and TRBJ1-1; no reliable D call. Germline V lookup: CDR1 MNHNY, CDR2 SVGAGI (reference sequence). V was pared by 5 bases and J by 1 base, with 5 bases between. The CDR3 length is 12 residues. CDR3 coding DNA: TGTGCCAGCAGTCTAGCGAACACTGAAGCTTTCTTT. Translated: CASSLANTEAFF.

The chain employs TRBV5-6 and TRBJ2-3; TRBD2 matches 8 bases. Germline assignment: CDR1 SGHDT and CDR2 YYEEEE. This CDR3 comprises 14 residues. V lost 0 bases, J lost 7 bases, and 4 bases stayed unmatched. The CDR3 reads CASSLAGGLNTQYF. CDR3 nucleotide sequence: TGTGCCAGCAGCTTGGCGGGGGGGCTGAATACGCAGTATTTT.

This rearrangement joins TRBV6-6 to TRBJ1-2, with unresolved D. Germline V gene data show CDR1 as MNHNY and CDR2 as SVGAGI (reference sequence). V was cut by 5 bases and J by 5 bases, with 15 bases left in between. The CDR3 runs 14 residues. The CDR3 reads CASSPGSLGYGYTF. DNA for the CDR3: TGTGCCAGCAGTCCCGGGTCACTGGGGTATGGCTACACCTTC.

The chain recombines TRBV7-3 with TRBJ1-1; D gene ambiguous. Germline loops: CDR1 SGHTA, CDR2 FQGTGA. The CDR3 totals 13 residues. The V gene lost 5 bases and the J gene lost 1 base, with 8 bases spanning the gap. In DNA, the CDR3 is TGTGCCAGCAGCGAACAACCGAACACTGAAGCTTTCTTT. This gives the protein CASSEQPNTEAFF.

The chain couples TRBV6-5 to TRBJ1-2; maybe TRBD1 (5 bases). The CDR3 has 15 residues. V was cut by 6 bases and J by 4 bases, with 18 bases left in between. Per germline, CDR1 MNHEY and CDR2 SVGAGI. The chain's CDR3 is CASRTSLGLGYGYTF. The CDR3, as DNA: TGTGCCAGCAGAACCTCTTTGGGGCTGGGCTATGGCTACACCTTC.

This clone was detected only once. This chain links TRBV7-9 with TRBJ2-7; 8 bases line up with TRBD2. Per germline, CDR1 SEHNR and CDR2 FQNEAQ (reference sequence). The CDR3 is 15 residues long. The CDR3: CATPGGGGSSYEQYF. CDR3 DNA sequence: TGTGCAACCCCGGGGGGGGGTGGAAGCTCCTACGAGCAGTACTTC. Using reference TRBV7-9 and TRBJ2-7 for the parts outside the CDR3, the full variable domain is DTGVSQNPRHKITKRGQNVTFRCDPISEHNRLYWYRQTLGQGPEFLTYFQNEAQLEKSRLLSDRFSAERPKGSFSTLEIQRTEQGDSAMYLCATPGGGGSSYEQYFGPGTRLTVT.

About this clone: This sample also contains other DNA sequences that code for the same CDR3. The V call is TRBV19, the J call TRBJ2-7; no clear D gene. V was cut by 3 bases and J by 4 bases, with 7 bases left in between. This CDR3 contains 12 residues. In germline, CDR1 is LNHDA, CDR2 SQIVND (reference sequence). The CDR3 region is CASSMGGYEQYF. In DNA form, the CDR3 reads TGTGCCAGTAGTATGGGTGGATACGAGCAGTACTTC.